This entry lists 27 T cell receptor beta chains sequenced from one sample in a study of OX40 agonist ivuxolimab in advanced cancers. The repertoire was sequenced with immunoSEQ multiplex PCR; TCRdb's copy has only in-frame clones and lacks some. The top ten clones hold approximately 0.38% of a sample with more than 75,000 clones, about 88% of them seen once. The sequenced sample was CD4+ or CD8+ T cells sorted from blood, obtained in a trial of the OX40 agonist ivuxolimab. These receptors were collected from an adult with an advanced solid tumor such as melanoma, head and neck, liver or kidney cancer.

The chain employs TRBV5-6 and TRBJ2-7, with D possibly matching TRBD2 (7 bases). V was shortened by 1 base and J by 1 base, with 12 bases between the two germline ends. The V gene's germline CDR1 is SGHDT and CDR2 YYEEEE. The CDR3 is 15 amino acids. CDR3 DNA sequence: TGTGCCAGCAGCTTGAAAGGGGGGGTGTCCTACGAGCAGTACTTC. Amino acid sequence: CASSLKGGVSYEQYF.

The chain has TRBV30 and TRBJ1-5; D remains ambiguous. Trimming left V 1 base short and J 7 bases short, with 11 bases between. In germline, CDR1 is GTSNPN, CDR2 SVGIG (reference sequence). The CDR3 has 13 residues. The CDR3 loop reads CAWSAVSGQPQHF. In DNA form, the CDR3 reads TGTGCCTGGAGTGCAGTGTCGGGACAGCCCCAGCATTTT.

The chain links TRBV6-5 to TRBJ1-1; D unclear. Trimming pared 0 bases from V and 5 bases from J, leaving 7 bases between. Germline CDR1 reads MNHEY; CDR2 reads SVGAGI. The CDR3 is 13 amino acids. The CDR3 loop reads CASSYSVGTEAFF. The CDR3 nucleotides read TGTGCCAGCAGTTACTCGGTGGGTACTGAAGCTTTCTTT.

The chain carries TRBV6-1 and TRBJ2-7; 8 bases map to TRBD2. The CDR3 length is 14 residues. Germline V gene lookup returns CDR1 MNHNS and CDR2 SASEGT. V lost 10 bases, J lost 12 bases, and 20 bases stayed unmatched. DNA for the CDR3: TGTGCCATAAAGATCACGACTAGCGCCCACGTAGGGTACTTC. This sequence encodes CAIKITTSAHVGYF.

The V call is TRBV20-1, the J call TRBJ2-7; D remains ambiguous. V shed 6 bases and J shed 6 bases, with 12 bases lying between them. The V gene's germline CDR1 is DFQATT and CDR2 SNEGSKA (reference sequence). CDR3 size: 11 residues. CDR3 nucleotide sequence: TGCAGTGCCACATTAGTAAGCGAGCAGTACTTC. It specifies CSATLVSEQYF.

The CDR3 region is CASSLTSRRDEQYF. Written as DNA, the CDR3 is TGTGCCAGCAGCTTGACTAGTCGAAGGGACGAGCAGTACTTC. V usage is TRBV7-9 and J usage is TRBJ2-7; the D gene is possibly TRBD2 (6 bases). Trimming shortened V by 3 bases and J by 5 bases, and 14 bases separated the two germline ends. The length of the CDR3 is 14 residues. CDR1 SEHNR and CDR2 FQNEAQ come from the germline V gene (reference sequence).

The chain combines TRBV11-2 with TRBJ2-7; D unclear. This CDR3 has 15 residues. The V gene lost 1 base and the J gene lost 0 bases, with 10 bases spanning the gap. The V gene's germline CDR1 is SGHAT and CDR2 FQNNGV. DNA for the CDR3: TGTGCCAGCAGCTTAGTCCCGGAAAGCTCCTACGAGCAGTACTTC. Protein product: CASSLVPESSYEQYF.

The chain couples TRBV5-6 to TRBJ1-2; the match to TRBD1 covers 9 bases. The CDR3 is made up of 16 amino acids. Trimming at V came to 0 bases and at J to 8 bases, leaving 11 bases not matched to a gene. The germline gives CDR1 SGHDT, CDR2 YYEEEE. CDR3 in amino acids: CASSLEQPGQGGGYTF. CDR3 DNA sequence: TGTGCCAGCAGCTTGGAGCAACCGGGACAGGGAGGAGGCTACACCTTC.

This rearrangement joins TRBV19 to TRBJ2-2, with D tentatively TRBD2 (5 bases). Trimming pared 6 bases from V and 2 bases from J, leaving 7 bases between. In germline, CDR1 is LNHDA, CDR2 SQIVND (reference sequence). The CDR3 totals 13 residues. Here the CDR3 DNA reads TGTGCCAGTAGGCGGACTAACACCGGGGAGCTGTTTTTT. It specifies CASRRTNTGELFF.

This rearrangement joins TRBV5-1 to TRBJ1-2; TRBD1 aligns across 11 bases. Germline CDR1 is SGHRS and CDR2 is YFSETQ. Trimming removed 2 bases from V and 4 bases from J; junction bases left unmatched: 7. The CDR3 runs 16 residues. CDR3 nucleotides: TGCGCCAGCAGCTTCCGGACAGGGGGCCTTGTCTATGGCTACACCTTC. Translated: CASSFRTGGLVYGYTF.

This chain uses TRBV27 with TRBJ2-7; D remains ambiguous. The CDR3 has 13 amino acids. CDR1 and CDR2 from the germline V gene are MNHEY and SMNVEV (reference sequence). The V and J ends lost 0 bases and 2 bases respectively, with 5 bases between them. The CDR3 protein is CASSLSFTYEQYF. The DNA for the CDR3 is TGTGCCAGCAGTTTATCTTTCACCTACGAGCAGTACTTC.

The chain uses TRBV19 and TRBJ2-1; 13 bases are shared with TRBD2. This CDR3 region has 18 residues. The ends lost 4 bases at V and 6 bases at J; junction bases unmatched: 12. Germline values: CDR1 LNHDA, CDR2 SQIVND (reference sequence). CDR3 bases: TGTGCCAGTAGTACCTACTCCCGGACTAGCGGGAGCATCAATGAGCAGTTCTTC. Its translation: CASSTYSRTSGSINEQFF.

The chain is built from TRBV4-1 and TRBJ1-5, with 7 bases identical to TRBD1. The CDR3 totals 17 residues. In germline, CDR1 is MGHRA, CDR2 YSYEKL. V shed 1 base and J 0 bases; nucleotides not matched to a gene: 6. The CDR3: CASSQAGTAYSNQPQHF. CDR3 bases: TGCGCCAGCAGCCAAGCCGGGACAGCTTATAGCAATCAGCCCCAGCATTTT.

This sequence joins TRBV7-9 and TRBJ2-7, with D possibly being TRBD1 (5 bases). This CDR3 has 16 residues. Germline CDR1 reads SEHNR; CDR2 reads FQNEAQ (reference sequence). Trimming pared 4 bases from V and 3 bases from J, leaving 19 bases between. This CDR3 reads CASSSTSDTGNYEQYF. As DNA, the CDR3 is TGTGCCAGCAGCTCTACCTCGGACACGGGTAACTACGAGCAGTACTTC.

The chain couples TRBV28 to TRBJ1-2; D is perhaps TRBD1 (6 bases). The V end was cut by 5 bases, the J end by 4 bases, with 11 bases between. Germline V gene data show CDR1 as MDHEN and CDR2 as SYDVKM. This CDR3 has 13 amino acids. The CDR3, as DNA: TGTGCCAGCAGTGCTGACAGGACCTATGGCTACACCTTC. This gives the protein CASSADRTYGYTF.

The genes are TRBV9 and TRBJ2-7; TRBD1 matches at 9 bases. The CDR3 runs to 17 residues. CDR1 is SGDLS and CDR2 is YYNGEE in the germline V gene. J was trimmed by 4 bases and V by 0 bases; bases with no gene match: 11. CDR3 loop: CASSVGGATGGGYEQYF. Here the CDR3 DNA reads TGTGCCAGCAGCGTAGGAGGGGCGACAGGGGGGGGATACGAGCAGTACTTC. Full variable domain (remainder filled in from reference TRBV9 and TRBJ2-7): DSGVTQTPKHLITATGQRVTLRCSPRSGDLSVYWYQQSLDQGLQFLIQYYNGEERAKGNILERFSAQQFPDLHSELNLSSLELGDSALYFCASSVGGATGGGYEQYFGPGTRLTVT.

The J gene is TRBJ2-7, the V gene TRBV9; D unresolved. Trimming took off 0 bases at V and 2 bases at J, with 9 bases between the two ends. The germline V gene has CDR1 SGDLS and CDR2 YYNGEE. This CDR3 comprises 14 residues. The CDR3 spells CASSVGPETYEQYF. The CDR3 DNA reads TGTGCCAGCAGCGTAGGCCCAGAGACCTACGAGCAGTACTTC.

The chain links TRBV11-3 to TRBJ1-2, with D possibly TRBD1 on 6 matching bases. Germline CDR1 SGHNT, CDR2 YENEEA. V gave up 5 bases and J gave up 4 bases, with 20 bases separating them. This CDR3 has 16 residues. This CDR3 reads CASSVSGTSVIYGYTF. The CDR3 DNA follows: TGTGCCAGCAGCGTTTCCGGGACATCGGTAATCTATGGCTACACCTTC.

This chain joins TRBV7-2 and TRBJ2-5; the D gene is possibly TRBD2 (7 bases). CDR1 is SGHTA, CDR2 FQGNSA, per germline. The CDR3 contains 17 residues. V gave up 4 bases and J gave up 4 bases, with 22 bases separating them. As DNA, the CDR3 is TGTGCCAGCAGCTCCCGAGGGGGAGGGGGAGCGGGAGAGACCCAGTACTTC. Translating it yields CASSSRGGGGAGETQYF.

This clone was observed a single time. The rearrangement joins TRBV4-3 to TRBJ2-1; TRBD2 matches at 8 bases. Unmatched junction bases numbered 9, after V lost 5 bases and J lost 3 bases. The CDR3 has 16 amino acids. Per the germline V gene, CDR1 is LGHNA and CDR2 is YSLEER. The CDR3 bases are TGCGCCAGCAGCGAACTAGTAGCGGGAATCTACAATGAGCAGTTCTTC. This codes for CASSELVAGIYNEQFF.

This rearrangement joins TRBV6-5 to TRBJ1-1, with 7 nucleotides matching TRBD1. The CDR3 spans 15 residues. CDR1 and CDR2 (germline): MNHEY, SVGAGI. The trim removed 5 bases at V and 2 bases at J, leaving 8 bases unmatched. The CDR3 protein is CASSQPTGTNTEAFF. CDR3 in DNA: TGTGCCAGCAGTCAACCGACAGGGACAAACACTGAAGCTTTCTTT.

In this sample, this clone turned up a few times. The chain carries TRBV19 and TRBJ2-2; tentatively, D is TRBD1 (6 bases). V was cut by 4 bases and J by 0 bases, with 12 bases left in between. The germline CDR1 and CDR2 sequences are LNHDA and SQIVND (reference sequence). The CDR3 is made up of 16 amino acids. CDR3 protein: CASSTGTLPNTGELFF. The CDR3 DNA reads TGTGCCAGTAGTACAGGGACACTTCCGAACACCGGGGAGCTGTTTTTT.

This clone has a single count. The V call is TRBV19, the J call TRBJ2-7; TRBD2 matches at 7 bases. The CDR3 length is 13 residues. The junction had 8 bases not matched to a gene; V was cut back by 9 bases and J by 3 bases. From germline, CDR1 is LNHDA and CDR2 SQIVND (reference sequence). The CDR3 DNA is TGTGCCAGCAGTGGGGGGGTCGGCTACGAGCAGTACTTC. Translation gives CASSGGVGYEQYF. The complete variable domain, with remaining parts taken from reference TRBV19 and TRBJ2-7, reads DGGITQSPKYLFRKEGQNVTLSCEQNLNHDAMYWYRQDPGQGLRLIYYSQIVNDFQKGDIAEGYSVSREKKESFPLTVTSAQKNPTAFYLCASSGGVGYEQYFGPGTRLTVT.

This chain connects TRBV6-1 to TRBJ2-7; 7 positions match TRBD1. The V gene's germline CDR1 is MNHNS and CDR2 SASEGT. This CDR3 spans 15 amino acids. V lost 5 bases to trimming and J lost 3 bases; unmatched junction nucleotides: 10. The CDR3 sequence is CASSWSYRGNYEQYF. CDR3 in DNA: TGTGCCAGCAGTTGGTCCTACAGGGGAAACTACGAGCAGTACTTC.

The gene calls are TRBV2 and TRBJ2-1; 12 bases align to TRBD2. The germline V gene has CDR1 SNHLY and CDR2 FYNNEI. The CDR3 runs to 15 residues. V gave up 6 bases and J gave up 8 bases; unmatched junction bases: 8. For the CDR3, the DNA is TGTGCCAGCAGGCCCGGGACTAGCGGGCTGTATGAGCAGTTCTTC. As protein: CASRPGTSGLYEQFF.

The rearrangement links TRBV6-6 to TRBJ1-6, with 7 bases that match TRBD1. CDR1 and CDR2 (germline): MNHNY, SVGAGI (reference sequence). The trim removed 5 bases at V and 8 bases at J, leaving 6 bases unmatched. The CDR3 length is 14 residues. CDR3 sequence reads: CASSRGGTDSPLHF. CDR3 in DNA: TGTGCCAGCAGTCGAGGGGGCACGGATTCACCCCTCCACTTT.

The chain links TRBV21-1 to TRBJ2-1; the DNA was not used to check the table's D call, TRBD2. TRBV21-1 is termed a pseudogene. The CDR3 is 19 amino acids. The CDR3 DNA is TGTGCCAGCAGCACTCCGGGGACTAGCGGGAGAGGGTCCGACAATGAGCAGTTCTTC. This sequence encodes CASSTPGTSGRGSDNEQFF.